Presented here are 28 T cell receptor beta chains from one specimen sequenced in a study of shared clonotypes between healthy human individuals. Assay: immunoSEQ multiplex PCR; the TCRdb copy retains only in-frame clones and omits some. This sample yields about 1.1 million clones, of which about 80% are seen a single time; approximately 0.9% belongs to the top ten. The sequencing sample was made of memory CD4+ T cells from PBMCs. Subset indicated: CD45RA-negative fraction. All receptors come from a man aged 18 to 30 in good health. Some clones in this sample may be carry-over from other donors' samples.

V gene TRBV5-4 combines with J gene TRBJ1-1, with D perhaps TRBD1 (5 bases). The V gene's germline CDR1 is SGHNT and CDR2 YYREEE (reference sequence). The CDR3 has 15 amino acids. Trimming removed 3 bases at V and 1 base at J, with 13 bases between. The chain's CDR3 is CASSSPRDGNTEAFF. The CDR3 DNA is TGTGCCAGCAGCTCACCCAGGGACGGGAACACTGAAGCTTTCTTT.

V gene TRBV6-5 combines with J gene TRBJ1-3, with 8 bases fitting TRBD1. CDR1 is MNHEY and CDR2 is SVGAGI in the germline V gene. The CDR3 sequence is 15 residues long. After removal of 4 bases from V and 4 bases from J, the junction contained 6 bases not matched to a gene. The CDR3 protein is CASSSGGADGNTIYF. As DNA, the CDR3 is TGTGCCAGCAGTTCAGGGGGCGCGGACGGAAACACCATATATTTT.

The genes are TRBV19 and TRBJ2-4; D possibly corresponds to TRBD2 (5 bases). V was shortened by 1 base and J by 0 bases, with 16 bases between the two germline ends. Germline CDR1 and CDR2: LNHDA and SQIVND (reference sequence). CDR3 size: 18 residues. The CDR3 coding sequence is TGTGCCAGTAGTATAGGTCTACGGGGAGAGATAGCCAAAAACATTCAGTACTTC. Protein: CASSIGLRGEIAKNIQYF. The full variable domain, in which reference TRBV19 and TRBJ2-4 provide the parts outside the CDR3, is DGGITQSPKYLFRKEGQNVTLSCEQNLNHDAMYWYRQDPGQGLRLIYYSQIVNDFQKGDIAEGYSVSREKKESFPLTVTSAQKNPTAFYLCASSIGLRGEIAKNIQYFGAGTRLSVL.

The chain joins TRBV28 to TRBJ2-2, with D possibly matching TRBD1 (5 bases). This CDR3 region has 13 residues. Germline V gene sequence: CDR1 MDHEN, CDR2 SYDVKM. V dropped 11 bases and J dropped 1 base, with 11 bases sitting between them. The chain's CDR3 is CAAFRVNTGELFF. Here the CDR3 DNA reads TGTGCCGCTTTCAGGGTGAACACCGGGGAGCTGTTTTTT.

The chain employs TRBV4-2 and TRBJ2-7, with 7 nucleotides matching TRBD2. The CDR3 sequence is 17 residues long. Germline assignment: CDR1 LGHNA and CDR2 YNFKEQ. Germline trimming cut 0 bases from V and 7 bases from J; bases unmatched to any gene: 15. CDR3 DNA: TGTGCCAGCAGCCAAGATAGGGCTAGCGGCGTCCTACGAGAGCAGTACTTC. Translation: CASSQDRASGVLREQYF.

CDR3 loop: CATSGTDSGNTIYF. The CDR3 region has the DNA TGTGCCACCTCCGGGACAGACTCTGGAAACACCATATATTTT. The chain combines TRBV10-3 with TRBJ1-3; 7 nucleotides agree with TRBD1. V dropped 10 bases and J dropped 0; count of bases not matched to a gene: 6. This CDR3 spans 14 amino acids. From germline, CDR1 is ENHRY and CDR2 SYGVKD.

The gene calls are TRBV30 and TRBJ1-2, with unresolved D. Germline V gene sequence: CDR1 GTSNPN, CDR2 SVGIG (reference sequence). The CDR3 has 12 residues. V was pared by 2 bases and J by 6 bases, with 10 bases between. The CDR3 reads CAWSYDRDGYTF. The CDR3 DNA sequence: TGTGCCTGGAGTTATGACCGGGATGGCTACACCTTC.

The chain couples TRBV29-1 to TRBJ1-1; D is uncertain. V lost 4 bases to trimming and J lost 3 bases, with 12 bases between them. Germline lookup yields CDR1 SQVTM and CDR2 ANQGSEA. The CDR3 extends over 13 amino acids. The CDR3 loop is CSVGVGGDTEAFF. The DNA for the CDR3 is TGCAGCGTTGGGGTAGGTGGGGACACTGAAGCTTTCTTT. The complete variable domain, with remaining parts taken from reference TRBV29-1 and TRBJ1-1, reads SAVISQKPSRDICQRGTSLTIQCQVDSQVTMMFWYRQQPGQSLTLIATANQGSEATYESGFVIDKFPISRPNLTFSTLTVSNMSPEDSSIYLCSVGVGGDTEAFFGQGTRLTVV.

V gene TRBV28 combines with J gene TRBJ2-5; D could derive from TRBD1 or TRBD2 (7 bases each). Trimming stripped 5 bases from V and 5 bases from J, with 18 bases between. The CDR3 consists of 15 residues. Germline values: CDR1 MDHEN, CDR2 SYDVKM. The CDR3 DNA reads TGTGCCAGCAGTCCAGAACAGGGGAGGGGGGAGACCCAGTACTTC. Translation: CASSPEQGRGETQYF.

The V gene is TRBV10-3, the J gene TRBJ2-1; 10 bases are a match to TRBD2. Germline lookup yields CDR1 ENHRY and CDR2 SYGVKD. J gave up 8 bases and V 4 bases, and 5 bases lay outside the gene matches. CDR3 size: 14 residues. The CDR3: CAISGAGGPHEQFF. The CDR3 coding sequence is TGTGCCATCAGTGGAGCGGGAGGGCCTCATGAGCAGTTCTTC.

V is TRBV4-2 and J is TRBJ2-7, with D possibly matching TRBD2 (6 bases). Germline assignment: CDR1 LGHNA and CDR2 YNFKEQ. V gave up 0 bases and J gave up 2 bases, with 20 bases separating them. The CDR3 runs to 18 residues. The CDR3 loop is CASSQDRISPSDPYEQYF. The DNA for the CDR3 is TGTGCCAGCAGCCAAGATAGGATATCGCCTAGCGACCCCTACGAGCAGTACTTC.

The V gene is TRBV2, the J gene TRBJ2-1; 9 positions agree with TRBD2. V lost 7 bases to trimming and J lost 6 bases; unmatched junction nucleotides: 7. Germline CDR1 SNHLY, CDR2 FYNNEI. This CDR3 has 14 amino acids. The CDR3 DNA sequence: TGTGCCAGCAACACGGGACTAGCCCCCAATGAGCAGTTCTTC. The encoded protein is CASNTGLAPNEQFF.

The V call is TRBV28, the J call TRBJ2-1; TRBD2 agrees at 7 bases. The length of the CDR3 is 16 residues. The V and J ends lost 7 bases and 0 bases, in that order; junction bases with no gene match: 9. CDR1 and CDR2 from the germline V gene are MDHEN and SYDVKM. The CDR3 region is CASKTRGRGSYNEQFF. The CDR3 bases are TGTGCCAGCAAGACGCGGGGGAGGGGCTCCTACAATGAGCAGTTCTTC.

This rearrangement joins TRBV21-1 to TRBJ2-4; no check of the table's D call, TRBD2, against the DNA was made. TRBV21-1 is tagged as a pseudogene. The CDR3 contains 14 residues. In DNA, the CDR3 is TGTGCCAGCAGCAAAGCTCGGCTAGCGGGGTTCCCGTACTTC. Its translation: CASSKARLAGFPYF.

Turning to this clone: This may come from a read error, since a much larger clone is one base off. V and J are TRBV30 and TRBJ2-1; TRBD2 agrees at 9 bases. Unmatched junction bases numbered 15, after V lost 3 bases and J lost 12 bases. The CDR3 extends over 15 amino acids. Germline loops: CDR1 GTSNPN, CDR2 SVGIG (reference sequence). The chain's CDR3 is CAWSEGTSRTQRQFF. Here the CDR3 DNA reads TGTGCCTGGAGCGAAGGGACTAGCAGGACCCAGAGGCAGTTCTTC.

The gene calls are TRBV10-3 and TRBJ1-1; 7 positions match TRBD1. CDR1 is ENHRY, CDR2 SYGVKD, per germline. The CDR3 runs to 16 residues. Unmatched junction bases numbered 12, after V lost 7 bases and J lost 1 base. The CDR3 bases are TGTGCCATCACCCCGCGGGCAGGACAGGCGAACACTGAAGCTTTCTTT. The encoded protein is CAITPRAGQANTEAFF.

This chain joins TRBV12-5 and TRBJ2-1; 10 bases are shared with TRBD2. This CDR3 is 14 amino acids long. V shed 8 bases, J shed 1 base, and the junction held 2 bases outside the gene matches. The germline V gene has CDR1 LGHNT and CDR2 FRNRAP. The CDR3 protein is CASRAGGSYNEQFF. The CDR3 coding sequence is TGTGCTAGTCGAGCGGGAGGGTCCTACAATGAGCAGTTCTTC.

This chain connects TRBV2 to TRBJ2-7; the match to TRBD1 covers 8 bases. The J segment lost 2 bases and the V segment lost 5 bases, leaving 5 bases of the junction unmatched. This CDR3 comprises 14 residues. From germline, CDR1 is SNHLY and CDR2 FYNNEI. CDR3 in amino acids: CASSKEDRAYEQYF. CDR3 nucleotide sequence: TGTGCCAGCAGTAAAGAGGACAGGGCCTACGAGCAGTACTTC. The full variable domain, completed using reference TRBV2 and TRBJ2-7, is EPEVTQTPSHQVTQMGQEVILRCVPISNHLYFYWYRQILGQKVEFLVSFYNNEISEKSEIFDDQFSVERPDGSNFTLKIRSTKLEDSAMYFCASSKEDRAYEQYFGPGTRLTVT.

The J gene is TRBJ1-3, the V gene TRBV2; D remains unclear. V shed 6 bases and J shed 0 bases, with 6 bases lying between them. From germline, CDR1 is SNHLY and CDR2 FYNNEI. This CDR3 comprises 13 residues. CDR3 residues: CASSLSSGNTIYF. CDR3 DNA sequence: TGTGCCAGCAGCCTTTCCTCTGGAAACACCATATATTTT.

The gene calls are TRBV5-4 and TRBJ2-5, with 8 nucleotides matching TRBD1. V shed 7 bases and J 1 base; nucleotides not matched to a gene: 3. Germline loops: CDR1 SGHNT, CDR2 YYREEE (reference sequence). CDR3 length equals 13 residues. CDR3 amino acids: CASSGTGQETQYF. As DNA, the CDR3 is TGTGCCAGCTCGGGGACAGGCCAAGAGACCCAGTACTTC. The full variable domain, completed using reference TRBV5-4 and TRBJ2-5, is ETGVTQSPTHLIKTRGQQVTLRCSSQSGHNTVSWYQQALGQGPQFIFQYYREEENGRGNFPPRFSGLQFPNYSSELNVNALELDDSALYLCASSGTGQETQYFGPGTRLLVL.

This clone was recorded a few times. V and J are TRBV19 and TRBJ1-2; 9 positions agree with TRBD1. The CDR3 is 16 amino acids. Losses at the gene ends were 6 bases for V and 1 base for J; bases not matched to a gene: 9. Germline V CDR1 and CDR2: LNHDA, SQIVND (reference sequence). Written as DNA, the CDR3 is TGTGCCAGTAGCTCTACCTGGACAGGGGTTAACTATGGCTACACCTTC. Translated: CASSSTWTGVNYGYTF.

V and J are TRBV2 and TRBJ2-7, with 7 bases lining up with TRBD2. This CDR3 contains 15 residues. The germline V gene encodes CDR1 SNHLY and CDR2 FYNNEI. The junction had 8 bases not matched to a gene; V was cut back by 2 bases and J by 4 bases. The CDR3, as DNA: TGTGCCAGCAGTGAAAGGTGGCTAGCGGTGTACGAGCAGTACTTC. Translating it yields CASSERWLAVYEQYF.

The chain has TRBV7-6 and TRBJ2-7, with a weak D call TRBD1 (5 bases). Germline-derived CDR1 and CDR2 are SGHVS and FNYEAQ. V lost 2 bases and J lost 6, with 14 bases in between. The CDR3 consists of 14 residues. The CDR3 bases are TGTGCCAGCAGCTTATTCCAGGGAAGTTTCGAGCAGTACTTC. Protein sequence: CASSLFQGSFEQYF.

The rearrangement uses TRBV6-1 and TRBJ1-5; TRBD1 matches 7 bases. Trimming removed 0 bases from V and 4 bases from J; junction bases left unmatched: 3. The CDR3 spans 15 residues. In germline, CDR1 is MNHNS, CDR2 SASEGT. The CDR3: CASSEAAGGNQPQHF. DNA for the CDR3: TGTGCCAGCAGTGAAGCCGCAGGGGGTAATCAGCCCCAGCATTTT.

On this clone: This sample also contains other DNA sequences that code for the same CDR3. This chain uses TRBV5-6 with TRBJ1-2; D uncertain. V lost 3 bases to trimming and J lost 0 bases, with 6 bases between them. Germline values: CDR1 SGHDT, CDR2 YYEEEE. This CDR3 is built from 13 residues. CDR3 amino acids: CASSSTPNYGYTF. CDR3 DNA: TGTGCCAGCAGCTCGACACCTAACTATGGCTACACCTTC.

Ten or more counts support this clone. The V gene is TRBV11-2, the J gene TRBJ1-1; no clear D. The germline V gene encodes CDR1 SGHAT and CDR2 FQNNGV. This CDR3 is built from 14 residues. V lost 0 bases, J lost 1 base, and 6 bases lay in between. The CDR3 sequence: CASSLESRNTEAFF. The CDR3 DNA reads as TGTGCCAGCAGCTTAGAATCCAGGAACACTGAAGCTTTCTTT.

The chain employs TRBV7-2 and TRBJ2-5; TRBD1 matches at 7 bases. The CDR3 totals 15 residues. The ends lost 5 bases at V and 5 bases at J; junction bases unmatched: 11. CDR1 is SGHTA and CDR2 is FQGNSA in the germline V gene. CDR3 amino acids: CASSLVDRESETQYF. The CDR3 DNA reads as TGTGCCAGCAGCCTAGTAGACAGGGAGTCGGAGACCCAGTACTTC.

This rearrangement joins TRBV6-5 to TRBJ1-5; weak D call: TRBD1 (5 bases). V lost 2 bases and J 5 bases, leaving 10 bases between the germline ends. Germline V CDR1 and CDR2: MNHEY, SVGAGI. CDR3 length: 14 residues. Written as DNA, the CDR3 is TGTGCCAGCAGTTACCTCGGGACCCATCAGCCCCAGCATTTT. This translates into CASSYLGTHQPQHF.